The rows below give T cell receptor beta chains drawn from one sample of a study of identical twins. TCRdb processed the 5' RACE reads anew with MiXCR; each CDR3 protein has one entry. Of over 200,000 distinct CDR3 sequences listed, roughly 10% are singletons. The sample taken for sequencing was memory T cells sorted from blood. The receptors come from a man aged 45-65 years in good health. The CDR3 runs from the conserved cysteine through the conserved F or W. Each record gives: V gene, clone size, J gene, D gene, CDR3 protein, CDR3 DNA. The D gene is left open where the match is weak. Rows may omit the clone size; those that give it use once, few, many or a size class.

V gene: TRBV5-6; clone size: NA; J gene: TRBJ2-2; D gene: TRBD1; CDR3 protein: CASSEIDRADTGELFF; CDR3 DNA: TGTGCCAGCAGTGAGATTGACAGGGCGGACACCGGGGAGCTGTTTTTT
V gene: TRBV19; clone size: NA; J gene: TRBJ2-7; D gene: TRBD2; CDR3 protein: CASSMPGGLFYEQYF; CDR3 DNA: TGTGCCAGTAGTATGCCGGGAGGCCTTTTCTACGAGCAGTACTTC
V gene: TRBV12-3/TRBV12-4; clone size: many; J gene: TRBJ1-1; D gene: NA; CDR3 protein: CASTARGGTEAFF; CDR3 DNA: TGTGCCAGCACCGCAAGGGGCGGCACTGAAGCTTTCTTT
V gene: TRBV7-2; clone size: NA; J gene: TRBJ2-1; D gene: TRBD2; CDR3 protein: CASSPWTSGGASDEQFF; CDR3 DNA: TGTGCCAGCAGCCCGTGGACTAGCGGGGGGGCCTCGGATGAGCAGTTCTTC
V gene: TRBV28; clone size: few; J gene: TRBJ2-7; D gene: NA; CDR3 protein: CASSSGEFYEQYF; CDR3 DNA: TGTGCCAGCAGTTCAGGGGAGTTCTACGAGCAGTACTTC
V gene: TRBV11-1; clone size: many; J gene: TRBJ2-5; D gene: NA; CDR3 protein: CASSPGGIQETQYF; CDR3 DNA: TGTGCCAGCAGCCCCGGGGGTATTCAAGAGACCCAGTACTTC
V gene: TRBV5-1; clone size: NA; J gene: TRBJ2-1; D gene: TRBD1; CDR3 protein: CASSEWDSGEQFF; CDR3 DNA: TGCGCCAGCAGCGAATGGGACAGTGGGGAGCAGTTCTTC
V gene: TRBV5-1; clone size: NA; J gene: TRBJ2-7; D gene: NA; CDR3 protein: CASSPGELAYEQYF; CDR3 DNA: TGCGCCAGCAGCCCCGGCGAGTTGGCCTACGAGCAGTACTTC
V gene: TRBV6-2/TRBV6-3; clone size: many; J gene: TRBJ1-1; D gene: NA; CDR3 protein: CASSPSVGEAFF; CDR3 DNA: TGTGCCAGCAGTCCGTCCGTCGGTGAAGCTTTCTTT
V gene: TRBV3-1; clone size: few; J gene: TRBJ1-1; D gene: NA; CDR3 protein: CASSQDTGSAFF; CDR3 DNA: TGTGCCAGCAGCCAAGATACAGGGTCAGCTTTCTTT
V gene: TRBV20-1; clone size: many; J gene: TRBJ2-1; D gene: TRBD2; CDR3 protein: CSARDPTSGSFWNEQFF; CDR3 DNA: TGCAGTGCTAGAGATCCCACTAGCGGGAGCTTCTGGAATGAGCAGTTCTTC
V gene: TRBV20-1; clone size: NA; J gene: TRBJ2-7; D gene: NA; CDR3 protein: CSARVPFSYEQYF; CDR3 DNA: TGCAGTGCTAGAGTTCCCTTCTCCTACGAGCAGTACTTC
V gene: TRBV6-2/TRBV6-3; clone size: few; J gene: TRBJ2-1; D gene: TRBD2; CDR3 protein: CASSTSGGLNEQFF; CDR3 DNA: TGTGCCAGCAGTACAAGCGGGGGGTTAAATGAGCAGTTCTTC